This TCR beta chain was sequenced in a study of T cell changes during pregnancy in multiple sclerosis. After removal of 1 base from V and 6 bases from J, the junction contained 5 bases not matched to a gene. Germline CDR1 is SGHRS and CDR2 is YFSETQ. This CDR3 has 14 residues. Profiled with immunoSEQ multiplex PCR; TCRdb holds only in-frame clones, not every one. The data contain 69,000 or so clones, about 91% of them singletons. This chain links TRBV5-1 with TRBJ2-7; 9 nucleotides align to TRBD1. This sequence was found in a female donor in good health, enrolled as a control in a pregnancy study. Sample: CD4+ T cells from peripheral blood mononuclear cells, taken in the third trimester of pregnancy. CDR3 sequence: CASSLIWTGVEQYF. CDR3 nucleotides: TGCGCCAGCAGCTTGATATGGACAGGGGTCGAGCAGTACTTC. Based on the CDR3 plus reference TRBV5-1 and TRBJ2-7, the full variable domain is KAGVTQTPRYLIKTRGQQVTLSCSPISGHRSVSWYQQTPGQGLQFLFEYFSETQRNKGNFPGRFSGRQFSNSRSEMNVSTLELGDSALYLCASSLIWTGVEQYFGPGTRLTVT.